Listed below are T cell receptor beta chains from one sample, sequenced in a study of blood T cell repertoires in COVID-19. Generated by immunoSEQ multiplex PCR, the TCRdb table keeps only in-frame clones and is missing some. There are roughly 250,000 clones in the sample; 84% occur only once, and 15% to 19% lies in the top ten. The source material was peripheral blood. Every receptor here comes from a person aged 65 to 85 with COVID-19, enrolled during active disease. Each CDR3 is given with its conserved first and last residue. Each record gives: D gene, J gene, clone size, V gene, CDR3 protein, CDR3 DNA. The D gene is left open where the match is weak. Clone size, where shown, is once, few, many, or a class for clones that have expanded.

>NA|TRBJ2-1|few|TRBV7-2
CASSLSGTRGGHEQFF
TGTGCCAGCAGCTTAAGCGGGACAAGGGGAGGGCATGAGCAGTTCTTC
>NA|TRBJ1-2|once|TRBV5-1
CASSPGDVYGYTF
TGCGCCAGCAGCCCGGGGGACGTCTATGGCTACACCTTC
>NA|TRBJ2-1|once|TRBV4-3
CASSQVGPNEQFF
TGCGCCAGCAGCCAAGTTGGCCCGAATGAGCAGTTCTTC
>TRBD2|TRBJ2-1|NA|TRBV28
CASSRTSGIFNEQFF
TGTGCCAGCAGTAGGACTAGCGGCATTTTCAATGAGCAGTTCTTC
>NA|TRBJ1-5|NA|TRBV28
CASRGGGIGFQPQHF
TGTGCCAGCCGGGGAGGAGGGATAGGATTTCAGCCCCAGCATTTT
>TRBD2|TRBJ2-5|NA|TRBV9
CASSVGTHLAGGRETQYF
TGTGCCAGCAGCGTAGGGACTCACCTAGCGGGAGGCCGGGAGACCCAGTACTTC
>TRBD1|TRBJ2-7|NA|TRBV7-2
CASSLAVATGGAYEQYF
TGTGCCAGCAGCTTAGCGGTGGCAACAGGGGGCGCCTACGAGCAGTACTTC
>NA|TRBJ2-7|NA|TRBV21-1
CASSKIGGDRDEQYF
TGTGCCAGCAGCAAAATTGGGGGAGACAGGGACGAGCAGTACTTC
>TRBD1|TRBJ1-4|NA|TRBV24-1
CATSERQGWNEKLFF
TGTGCCACCAGTGAAAGACAGGGTTGGAATGAAAAACTGTTTTTT
>NA|TRBJ2-3|few|TRBV27
CASSFVPGTPPSYF
TGTGCCAGCAGTTTTGTGCCCGGGACTCCACCATCGTATTTT
>TRBD1|TRBJ2-1|NA|TRBV6-5
CASSRRQGDNNEQFF
TGTGCCAGCAGTCGACGACAGGGGGATAACAATGAGCAGTTCTTC
>TRBD1|TRBJ2-1|NA|TRBV9
CASSVRDRGLGSYNEQFF
TGTGCCAGCAGCGTAAGGGACAGGGGGCTAGGGTCCTACAATGAGCAGTTCTTC
>NA|TRBJ1-5|NA|TRBV5-1
CASSLAPLRANQPQHF
TGCGCCAGCAGCTTGGCCCCTCTCAGGGCCAATCAGCCCCAGCATTTT
>NA|TRBJ2-2|NA|TRBV13
CASSLKLEGLRTGELFF
TGTGCCAGCAGCTTAAAGCTGGAGGGACTCCGCACCGGGGAGCTGTTTTTT
>NA|TRBJ1-5|NA|TRBV23-1
CASSHHCSNQPQHF
TGCGCCAGCAGTCACCACTGTAGCAATCAGCCCCAGCATTTT
>NA|TRBJ2-3|NA|TRBV10-3
CAISASGVTDTQYF
TGTGCCATCAGTGCGTCCGGGGTGACAGATACGCAGTATTTT
>NA|TRBJ1-3|few|TRBV7-9
CASSLLSQGTGNTIYF
TGTGCCAGCAGCTTGCTGTCACAGGGTACTGGAAACACCATATATTTT
>NA|TRBJ2-1|NA|TRBV6-1
CASSVSQGRGYSYNEQFF
TGTGCCAGCAGTGTAAGTCAGGGGCGGGGGTACTCCTACAATGAGCAGTTCTTC